This paragraph reports one T cell receptor beta chain. Germline V gene data show CDR1 as SEHNR and CDR2 as FQNEAQ (reference sequence). The V end lost 1 base, the J end lost 5 bases, and 12 bases lay between the germline ends. The CDR3 length is 15 residues. In the study's own analysis: It was from reference gene primer amplification that nucleated cell counts were estimated. Some clones are missing from TCRdb's copy, which holds only in-frame ones; the method was immunoSEQ multiplex PCR. The DNA gave D and trimming, while V, J and clone size come from that table. The table has around 130,000 clones, over 65% seen once; the top ten hold 16%. This sample was taken from a study of blood T cell repertoires in COVID-19. Overall study context: In each case, the material was cDNA or gDNA derived from T cells, B-cell-depleted T cells, or PBMCs.

The receptor was derived from a man aged 45-65 years with acute or convalescent COVID-19. Sequenced input: peripheral blood. The chain joins TRBV7-9 to TRBJ1-5; the D gene is possibly TRBD1 (6 bases). CDR3 region: CASSLGGGVDQPQHF. As DNA, the CDR3 is TGTGCCAGCAGCTTAGGAGGGGGAGTCGATCAGCCCCAGCATTTT.